One and the same sample provided the 14 T cell receptor beta chains below, sequenced in a study of T cell responses to AZD1222 COVID-19 vaccine. Profiled with immunoSEQ multiplex PCR; TCRdb holds only in-frame clones, not every one. The sample holds 100,000 to 150,000 clones, about 85% seen once. The material sequenced was peripheral blood, taken on day 0 of AZD1222 vaccination. Every receptor here comes from an adult in good health.

The chain joins TRBV24-1 to TRBJ2-2; D not resolved. Germline CDR1 and CDR2: KGHDR and SFDVKD. This CDR3 region has 12 residues. Trimming cost V 2 bases and J 8 bases, with 5 bases left between them. CDR3 region: CATSDSGGELFF. The DNA for the CDR3 is TGTGCCACCAGTGATTCTGGAGGGGAGCTGTTTTTT.

The V gene is TRBV5-1, the J gene TRBJ2-7; 8 bases are a match to TRBD1. The CDR3 has 13 amino acids. After removal of 7 bases from V and 5 bases from J, the junction contained 8 bases not matched to a gene. Per the germline V gene, CDR1 is SGHRS and CDR2 is YFSETQ. CDR3 loop: CASSGQGVDEQYF. The CDR3 nucleotides read TGCGCCAGCTCTGGACAGGGAGTCGACGAGCAGTACTTC. The whole variable domain, filled in from reference TRBV5-1 and TRBJ2-7, reads KAGVTQTPRYLIKTRGQQVTLSCSPISGHRSVSWYQQTPGQGLQFLFEYFSETQRNKGNFPGRFSGRQFSNSRSEMNVSTLELGDSALYLCASSGQGVDEQYFGPGTRLTVT.

The genes are TRBV7-3 and TRBJ2-1; no reliable D call. The CDR3 is 13 residues long. The germline V gene has CDR1 SGHTA and CDR2 FQGTGA. Trimming pared 5 bases from V and 9 bases from J, leaving 14 bases between. This CDR3 is CASSTQTGREQFF. Here the CDR3 DNA reads TGTGCCAGCAGCACCCAGACCGGGCGTGAGCAGTTCTTC.

The chain joins TRBV30 to TRBJ2-2; D ambiguous. The germline V and J ends were trimmed by 4 bases and 6 bases, with 6 bases remaining between them. Per germline, CDR1 GTSNPN and CDR2 SVGIG (reference sequence). The length of the CDR3 is 11 residues. As DNA, the CDR3 is TGTGCCTGGAACGAACCCGGGGAGCTGTTTTTT. Amino acid sequence: CAWNEPGELFF.

J is TRBJ1-2 and V is TRBV7-2; possibly TRBD1 for D (5 bases). V gave up 5 bases and J gave up 2 bases, with 9 bases separating them. This CDR3 is 13 amino acids long. In germline, CDR1 is SGHTA, CDR2 FQGNSA. DNA of the CDR3: TGTGCCAGCAGCGCCGGGACCAACTATGGCTACACCTTC. Translation: CASSAGTNYGYTF.

This chain connects TRBV5-8 to TRBJ2-1; weak D call: TRBD2 (6 bases). V was trimmed by 1 base and J by 6 bases, leaving 14 bases between them. Germline loops: CDR1 SGHTS, CDR2 YDEGEE. There are 15 residues in the CDR3. CDR3 sequence reads: CASSLPGEVPNEQFF. The CDR3 DNA is TGTGCCAGCAGCTTGCCCGGGGAGGTCCCCAATGAGCAGTTCTTC. Full variable domain (missing parts from reference TRBV5-8 and TRBJ2-1): EAGVTQSPTHLIKTRGQQATLRCSPISGHTSVYWYQQALGLGLQFLLWYDEGEERNRGNFPPRFSGRQFPNYSSELNVNALELEDSALYLCASSLPGEVPNEQFFGPGTRLTVL.

The genes are TRBV6-2 or TRBV6-3 and TRBJ2-7; 7 bases fit TRBD1. Germline-derived CDR1 and CDR2 are MNHEY and SVGEGT. V was pared by 5 bases and J by 6 bases, with 10 bases of the junction left unmatched. The length of the CDR3 is 14 residues. The CDR3 bases are TGTGCCAGCAGTCCACCGGGACAGTCCCGCGAGCAGTACTTC. Translating gives CASSPPGQSREQYF.

V and J are TRBV6-4 and TRBJ2-3, with D tentatively TRBD2 (5 bases). CDR1 is MRHNA, CDR2 SNTAGT, per germline. V was cut by 0 bases and J by 2 bases, with 12 bases left in between. CDR3 length equals 16 residues. CDR3 sequence: CASSDSLAVSTDTQYF. The CDR3 nucleotides are TGTGCCAGCAGTGACTCGCTAGCCGTTTCCACAGATACGCAGTATTTT.

This chain joins TRBV10-3 and TRBJ2-2, with TRBD1 identical over 9 bases. Germline CDR1 reads ENHRY; CDR2 reads SYGVKD. The CDR3 is 14 residues long. The V segment lost 11 bases and the J segment 5 bases; nucleotides outside the gene matches: 9. CDR3: CAAQRDRVTGELFF. The DNA of the CDR3 is TGTGCCGCGCAGCGGGACAGGGTTACCGGGGAGCTGTTTTTT.

In its sample, this clone was seen a few times. The CDR3 spells CASSLGGDRGTQYF. The CDR3 DNA is TGTGCCAGCAGCTTAGGAGGGGACCGGGGGACCCAGTACTTC. The V gene is TRBV11-3, the J gene TRBJ2-5; the D gene could be TRBD1 or TRBD2 (5 bases each). The CDR3 contains 14 residues. Germline V gene data show CDR1 as SGHNT and CDR2 as YENEEA. V lost 1 base, J lost 7 bases, and 13 bases lay in between.

J is TRBJ2-3 and V is TRBV4-1, with D perhaps matching TRBD1 (6 bases). The germline V and J ends were trimmed by 10 bases and 2 bases, with 19 bases remaining between them. Germline V gives CDR1 MGHRA, CDR2 YSYEKL. The CDR3 is 15 amino acids. In DNA form, the CDR3 reads TGCGCCAACGCAAAACCGACAGGAAACACAGATACGCAGTATTTT. Translated, it gives CANAKPTGNTDTQYF.

The chain joins TRBV11-2 to TRBJ1-1, with no clear D. This CDR3 spans 13 amino acids. The V gene's germline CDR1 is SGHAT and CDR2 FQNNGV. Trimming cost V 4 bases and J 0 bases, with 6 bases left between them. CDR3 nucleotide sequence: TGTGCCAGCAGCTCACTCTTGAACACTGAAGCTTTCTTT. This sequence encodes CASSSLLNTEAFF.

The chain has TRBV6-5 and TRBJ2-1; D not certain. V was shortened by 6 bases and J by 0 bases, with 12 bases between the two germline ends. CDR1 and CDR2 from the germline V gene are MNHEY and SVGAGI. The CDR3 sequence is 15 residues long. CDR3 protein: CASRSRASSYNEQFF. In DNA form, the CDR3 reads TGTGCCAGCAGGAGTAGAGCTAGCTCCTACAATGAGCAGTTCTTC.

This clone has just one count. The chain is built from TRBV7-2 and TRBJ2-7; D is perhaps TRBD1 or TRBD2 (6 bases each). The CDR3 sequence is 14 residues long. The germline V and J ends were trimmed by 5 bases and 3 bases, with 14 bases remaining between them. Germline V gene lookup returns CDR1 SGHTA and CDR2 FQGNSA. CDR3 protein: CASSPSGGGYEQYF. The CDR3, as DNA: TGTGCCAGCAGCCCCAGTGGAGGGGGCTACGAGCAGTACTTC.